This TCR beta chain comes out of a study of cytomegalovirus exposure and HLA in healthy donors. Overall study context: HLA-typed donors contributed 65 million to 85 million unique TCRs, which were held in an early data release. Overall study findings and caveats: TCR beta sequences reportedly predicted the HLA-A and HLA-B alleles of most subjects accurately. The authors considered a cluster of highly shared sequence variants likely to be a sequencing artifact.

Regarding this clone: The antigen is undetermined.

All the people who gave samples were healthy bone marrow donors. Per the germline V gene, CDR1 is SGHRS and CDR2 is YFSETQ. V was clipped by 0 bases and J by 2 bases, with 5 bases between them. The CDR3 sequence is 13 residues long. The PCR contained 60 Vbeta and 13 Jbeta primers. Here immunoSEQ multiplex PCR was the method, and the copy in TCRdb shows in-frame clones only, minus some. This sample contains around 100,000 clones. This clonotype originated in a man aged 40-49 years in good health and CMV-seronegative. The chain uses TRBV5-1 and TRBJ1-1; unclear D gene. Sequences were obtained from PBMCs. The CDR3 region has the DNA TGCGCCAGCAGCTTGGACAGAAACACTGAAGCTTTCTTT. Its protein is CASSLDRNTEAFF. Full variable domain (outside the CDR3, taken from reference TRBV5-1 and TRBJ1-1): KAGVTQTPRYLIKTRGQQVTLSCSPISGHRSVSWYQQTPGQGLQFLFEYFSETQRNKGNFPGRFSGRQFSNSRSEMNVSTLELGDSALYLCASSLDRNTEAFFGQGTRLTVV.